The 10 T cell receptor beta chains below were found in one sample sequenced in a study of regulatory T cells in long-lasting Graves disease. Building of the TCR beta libraries involved iRepertoire HTBI primers and Arm-PCR of CDR3 regions. Each CDR3 protein gets one entry after TCRdb re-called the multiplex PCR reads with MiXCR. The sample yields about 290,000 distinct CDR3 sequences, 22% seen once. This sample's time point: persistent/refractory GD, antithyroid drugs over 5 years with positive TRAb. PBMC-extracted RNA yielded the TCR library. This sample comprised peripheral blood mononuclear cells (PBMCs), obtained when the disease was refractory, from a patient treated with antithyroid drugs. The origin of the receptors is a female donor with Graves disease.

The chain carries TRBV30 and TRBJ1-4; no clear D. CDR3 length: 13 amino acids. From germline, CDR1 is GTSNPN and CDR2 SVGIG (reference sequence). V was trimmed by 6 bases and J by 4 bases, leaving 12 bases between them. The CDR3 DNA reads TGTGCCTGTACGCGAGGGAATAATGAAAAACTGTTTTTT. Residues: CACTRGNNEKLFF. The full variable domain, with the rest looked up from reference TRBV30 and TRBJ1-4, is SQTIHQWPATLVQPVGSPLSLECTVEGTSNPNLYWYRQAAGRGLQLLFYSVGIGQISSEVPQNLSASRPQDRQFILSSKKLLLSDSGFYLCACTRGNNEKLFFGSGTQLSVL.

A word on this clonotype: The junction differs from germline at one of its ends, possibly a read error. The gene calls are TRBV6-2 or TRBV6-3 and TRBJ2-1; either TRBD1 or TRBD2 may supply D (5 bases each). Germline V gene sequence: CDR1 MNHEY, CDR2 SVGEGT. The CDR3 is 11 residues long. CDR3 sequence: CASSYFRDVLF. CDR3 DNA: TGTGCCAGCAGTTACTTCCGGGACGTCCTCTTC.

In this sample, this clonotype turned up many times. V is TRBV2 and J is TRBJ1-1, with D possibly TRBD1 on 5 matching bases. V lost 0 bases and J lost 4, with 15 bases in between. Germline V lookup: CDR1 SNHLY, CDR2 FYNNEI. This CDR3 is 16 amino acids long. CDR3 residues: CASSEARGNWGTEAFF. DNA for the CDR3: TGTGCCAGCAGTGAAGCGCGGGGCAATTGGGGCACTGAAGCTTTCTTT.

This clonotype was counted a few times. This chain links TRBV19 with TRBJ1-2; D is undetermined. The germline V and J ends were trimmed by 3 bases and 4 bases, with 9 bases remaining between them. This CDR3 spans 13 amino acids. Germline assignment: CDR1 LNHDA and CDR2 SQIVND (reference sequence). The DNA for the CDR3 is TGTGCCAGTAGTATCAAGTCAGGCTATGGCTACACCTTC. It encodes CASSIKSGYGYTF.

This clonotype showed up many times. The V call is TRBV12-3 or TRBV12-4, the J call TRBJ1-1; D is possibly TRBD1 (6 bases). V lost 4 bases to trimming and J lost 9 bases, with 9 bases between them. The CDR3 consists of 11 residues. In DNA form, the CDR3 reads TGTGCCAGCAGTTCCGGACAGAAAGCTTTCTTT. This gives the protein CASSSGQKAFF.

The J gene is TRBJ2-3, the V gene TRBV4-1, with D possibly TRBD2 on 5 matching bases. CDR1 is MGHRA, CDR2 YSYEKL, per germline. There are 18 residues in the CDR3. The ends were cut back, 2 bases at V and 0 bases at J, with 18 bases in the middle. CDR3 sequence reads: CASSQRSSSGQSTDTQYF. DNA for the CDR3: TGCGCCAGCAGCCAAAGGTCGTCGAGCGGTCAAAGCACAGATACGCAGTATTTT.

This clonotype was seen repeatedly, ten times or more. The rearrangement joins TRBV7-9 to TRBJ2-5; TRBD2 might be the D (5 bases). The germline V gene encodes CDR1 SEHNR and CDR2 FQNEAQ (reference sequence). The CDR3 covers 15 residues. Deletions cut 4 bases from V and 5 bases from J, with 17 bases between. The CDR3 sequence is CASSSRTEGTETQYF. The CDR3 region has the DNA TGTGCCAGCAGCTCTCGGACTGAGGGTACCGAGACCCAGTACTTC.

V is TRBV6-1 and J is TRBJ1-2, with TRBD1 matching over 7 bases. Trimming removed 3 bases from V and 9 bases from J; junction bases left unmatched: 7. The CDR3 contains 13 residues. The V gene's germline CDR1 is MNHNS and CDR2 SASEGT. CDR3 nucleotide sequence: TGTGCCAGCAGTGACAGGGGGAAGTGGCGCTACACCTTC. It encodes CASSDRGKWRYTF.

There are many counts of this clonotype. The rearrangement uses TRBV2 and TRBJ2-2; D call uncertain. CDR3 length: 10 amino acids. Germline assignment: CDR1 SNHLY and CDR2 FYNNEI. V lost 8 bases and J lost 9, with 7 bases in between. The CDR3 is CASQGWELFF. The DNA for the CDR3 is TGTGCCAGCCAAGGCTGGGAGCTGTTTTTT.

This clonotype was recorded at least ten times. CDR3 region: CASSLYNEKLFF. The CDR3 DNA reads as TGTGCCAGCAGTTTGTACAATGAAAAACTGTTTTTT. V and J are TRBV11-2 and TRBJ1-4; D ambiguous. Germline V gene lookup returns CDR1 SGHAT and CDR2 FQNNGV. The V end was cut by 6 bases, the J end by 5 bases, with 7 bases between. The CDR3 spans 12 residues.